This T cell receptor beta chain originates from a study of identical twins. Notes on the study in general: Zero-insertion findings could be partly confounded by invariant cells (MAIT and iNKT cells).

The CDR3 has 14 amino acids. Per the germline V gene, CDR1 is SGHKS and CDR2 is YYEKEE (reference sequence). V was cut by 4 bases and J by 4 bases, with 14 bases left in between. This clonotype has a single count. The antigen is unknown. MiXCR, run by TCRdb on the 5' RACE reads, gives a single entry per CDR3 protein. The table has 1,800,000 or so distinct CDR3 sequences, about 30% seen once. V and J are TRBV5-5 and TRBJ1-1, with D unresolved. Sequencing was done on a sample of cord blood. The receptor was derived from a newborn girl in good health. The CDR3 nucleotides read TGTGCCAGCAGCCTATGGGCGGAGAGCACTGAAGCTTTCTTT. Its protein is CASSLWAESTEAFF.